These 19 T cell receptor beta chains originate from one sample sequenced in a study of patients with pleural tuberculosis. Via MiXCR, TCRdb re-called the reads, giving one row per CDR3 protein. This sample has nearly 30,000 distinct CDR3 sequences; under 20% occur once, and the top ten carry 3.5%. The sample taken for sequencing was peripheral blood. Receptors were obtained from a human donor with pleural tuberculosis.

This clonotype was found many times. This CDR3 is CASSVVAGEDTQYF. The CDR3 DNA follows: TGTGCCAGCAGCGTAGTAGCGGGAGAAGATACGCAGTATTTT. This chain links TRBV9 with TRBJ2-3; 9 nucleotides agree with TRBD2. With 0 bases clipped from V and 5 bases from J, the junction kept 1 base outside the gene matches. There are 14 residues in the CDR3. Germline assignment: CDR1 SGDLS and CDR2 YYNGEE.

In its sample, this clonotype was seen many times. V usage is TRBV19 and J usage is TRBJ1-2; D not certain. V lost 5 bases, J lost 6 bases, and 10 bases lay in between. Looked up from germline, CDR1 is LNHDA and CDR2 is SQIVND (reference sequence). This CDR3 comprises 12 residues. The CDR3: CASSSGRDGYTF. The CDR3 nucleotides read TGTGCCAGTAGTTCTGGGAGGGATGGCTACACCTTC.

This clonotype was recorded at least ten times. The chain has TRBV7-2 and TRBJ1-2, with D tentatively TRBD1 (6 bases). From germline, CDR1 is SGHTA and CDR2 FQGNSA. V lost 5 bases to trimming and J lost 8 bases, with 21 bases between them. CDR3 length: 15 amino acids. CDR3 nucleotide sequence: TGTGCCAGCAGCCCTGAACAGGGTTTCAGATCGGGCTACACCTTC. Translation gives CASSPEQGFRSGYTF.

The rearrangement joins TRBV5-1 to TRBJ2-1; possibly TRBD1 for D (5 bases). Germline CDR1 SGHRS, CDR2 YFSETQ. Trimming pared 4 bases from V and 0 bases from J, leaving 11 bases between. This CDR3 is 15 amino acids long. This CDR3 is CASSPDDSSYNEQFF. CDR3 DNA: TGCGCCAGCAGCCCTGATGACAGCTCCTACAATGAGCAGTTCTTC.

Many counts were recorded for this clonotype. The genes are TRBV6-1 and TRBJ2-1; 7 bases are a match to TRBD1. The CDR3 runs to 14 residues. Germline CDR1 is MNHNS and CDR2 is SASEGT. J gave up 6 bases and V 1 base, and 3 bases lay outside the gene matches. The DNA for the CDR3 is TGTGCCAGCAGTGAAGGGTACAGGGGCAATGAGCAGTTCTTC. Its protein product is CASSEGYRGNEQFF.

This clonotype has more than one count but fewer than ten. The chain has TRBV4-1 and TRBJ2-2, with D perhaps assigned TRBD1 or TRBD2 (6 bases each). V was cut by 0 bases and J by 7 bases, with 12 bases left in between. CDR1 and CDR2 (germline): MGHRA, YSYEKL. The length of the CDR3 is 15 residues. The DNA for the CDR3 is TGCGCCAGCAGCCAAGAGAGGGGGGCGAGCGGGGAGCTGTTTTTT. As protein: CASSQERGASGELFF.

This clonotype was seen repeatedly, ten times or more. This chain links TRBV25-1 with TRBJ1-4, with D possibly TRBD1 on 6 matching bases. The CDR3 runs to 14 residues. The V gene lost 3 bases and the J gene lost 8 bases, with 13 bases spanning the gap. Germline CDR1 reads MGHDK; CDR2 reads SYGVNS. CDR3: CASSETGTGEKLFF. The CDR3, as DNA: TGTGCCAGCAGTGAGACAGGCACGGGCGAAAAACTGTTTTTT.

This chain connects TRBV29-1 to TRBJ2-7; 9 positions match TRBD2. The CDR3 extends over 15 amino acids. CDR1 and CDR2 from the germline V gene are SQVTM and ANQGSEA. V lost 6 bases to trimming and J lost 2 bases; unmatched junction nucleotides: 11. In DNA, the CDR3 is TGCAGCGTCGCGGGAGGGGGGACTGGAACCTACGAGCAGTACTTC. Translated, it gives CSVAGGGTGTYEQYF.

V is TRBV5-5 and J is TRBJ2-7; tentative D call: TRBD1 (5 bases). The V gene lost 7 bases and the J gene lost 6 bases, with 23 bases spanning the gap. Germline values: CDR1 SGHKS, CDR2 YYEKEE (reference sequence). The CDR3 contains 15 residues. The CDR3 DNA follows: TGTGCCAGCTTCCTAGATGACAGAGTGACCCTCGAGCAGTACTTC. Protein product: CASFLDDRVTLEQYF.

This clonotype was recorded at least ten times. The V gene is TRBV7-9, the J gene TRBJ1-6; D remains unclear. Germline V gene sequence: CDR1 SEHNR, CDR2 FQNEAQ (reference sequence). Trimming removed 2 bases from V and 5 bases from J, with 7 bases in between. The CDR3 has 14 amino acids. CDR3 protein: CASSLTENNSPLHF. The CDR3 nucleotides are TGTGCCAGCAGCTTAACTGAGAATAATTCACCCCTCCACTTT.

This clonotype was counted at least ten times. The chain employs TRBV19 and TRBJ2-7; the D call may be TRBD1 or TRBD2 (5 bases each). This CDR3 comprises 15 residues. Trimming took off 6 bases at V and 2 bases at J, with 17 bases between the two ends. CDR1 is LNHDA and CDR2 is SQIVND in the germline V gene (reference sequence). Written as DNA, the CDR3 is TGTGCCAGTAGCAATGAGGGGAGACTCCCCTACGAGCAGTACTTC. This encodes CASSNEGRLPYEQYF.

There are many counts of this clonotype. V usage is TRBV2 and J usage is TRBJ1-5; unclear D gene. Germline CDR1 reads SNHLY; CDR2 reads FYNNEI. V was pared by 6 bases and J by 0 bases, with 6 bases between. The CDR3 has 13 residues. CDR3 residues: CASSLSSNQPQHF. DNA of the CDR3: TGTGCCAGCAGCCTCAGTAGCAATCAGCCCCAGCATTTT.

This clonotype was found many times. The chain uses TRBV3-1 and TRBJ1-1; D uncertain. The CDR3 has 13 amino acids. Germline V gene data show CDR1 as LGHDT and CDR2 as YNNKEL (reference sequence). Trimming cost V 4 bases and J 3 bases, with 9 bases left between them. The CDR3 nucleotides are TGTGCCAGCAGCCGGACCCGGCACACTGAAGCTTTCTTT. Its translation: CASSRTRHTEAFF. The whole variable domain, remainder taken from reference TRBV3-1 and TRBJ1-1, is DTAVSQTPKYLVTQMGNDKSIKCEQNLGHDTMYWYKQDSKKFLKIMFSYNNKELIINETVPNRFSPKSPDKAHLNLHINSLELGDSAVYFCASSRTRHTEAFFGQGTRLTVV.

Worth noting for this clonotype: With a much larger clone just one base away, this may be a read error. This sequence joins TRBV3-1 and TRBJ2-7; D not resolved. Germline V lookup: CDR1 LGHDT, CDR2 YNNKEL (reference sequence). The CDR3 contains 12 residues. The CDR3 loop is CASSQGAGEQCF. The CDR3 region has the DNA TGTGCCAGCAGCCAAGGTGCCGGCGAGCAGTGCTTC.

This clonotype was seen repeatedly, ten times or more. The chain is built from TRBV6-2 or TRBV6-3 and TRBJ2-7; TRBD2 might be the D (6 bases). V was trimmed by 6 bases and J by 2 bases, leaving 29 bases between them. The CDR3 totals 19 residues. Germline V CDR1 and CDR2: MNHEY, SVGEGT. This CDR3 reads CASSSVTGTSSTLPYEQYF. The CDR3 DNA is TGTGCCAGCAGCTCAGTTACCGGGACTTCCTCGACCCTCCCCTACGAGCAGTACTTC.

About this clonotype: The junction differs from germline at one of its ends, possibly a read error. V gene TRBV3-1 combines with J gene TRBJ1-6; D is ambiguous. This CDR3 is 12 amino acids long. Germline V CDR1 and CDR2: LGHDT, YNNKEL (reference sequence). The CDR3 coding sequence is TGTGCCAACAGCCAAGCGCGGTCACCCCCCCACTTT. Its protein product is CANSQARSPPHF.

Judged by abundance, this clonotype is medium-sized. This rearrangement joins TRBV4-2 to TRBJ1-1, with a tentative D call TRBD1 (5 bases). Germline lookup yields CDR1 LGHNA and CDR2 YNFKEQ. V dropped 4 bases and J dropped 4 bases, with 16 bases sitting between them. This CDR3 spans 15 amino acids. The CDR3 DNA is TGTGCCAGCAGCCCCTCGGGGGTGAGTCCCACTGAAGCTTTCTTT. It is translated as CASSPSGVSPTEAFF.

This clonotype has a count of ten or more. This chain connects TRBV7-9 to TRBJ2-1; tentative D call: TRBD2 (6 bases). The germline CDR1 and CDR2 sequences are SEHNR and FQNEAQ (reference sequence). Trimming took 6 bases from V and 3 from J, leaving 9 bases between them. This CDR3 contains 13 residues. The CDR3 DNA is TGTGCCAGCAGAGAGGGAGGCTACAATGAGCAGTTCTTC. Translation gives CASREGGYNEQFF. Based on the CDR3 plus reference TRBV7-9 and TRBJ2-1, the full variable domain is DTGVSQNPRHKITKRGQNVTFRCDPISEHNRLYWYRQTLGQGPEFLTYFQNEAQLEKSRLLSDRFSAERPKGSFSTLEIQRTEQGDSAMYLCASREGGYNEQFFGPGTRLTVL.

By sample share, this clonotype is medium-sized. The J gene is TRBJ1-2, the V gene TRBV20-1, with D possibly being TRBD1 (5 bases). The CDR3 consists of 14 residues. V lost 2 bases to trimming and J lost 0 bases, with 10 bases between them. CDR1 and CDR2 from the germline V gene are DFQATT and SNEGSKA (reference sequence). The CDR3 loop is CSARRGSTNYGYTF. In nucleotides, the CDR3 is TGCAGTGCTAGACGGGGGTCCACTAACTATGGCTACACCTTC.